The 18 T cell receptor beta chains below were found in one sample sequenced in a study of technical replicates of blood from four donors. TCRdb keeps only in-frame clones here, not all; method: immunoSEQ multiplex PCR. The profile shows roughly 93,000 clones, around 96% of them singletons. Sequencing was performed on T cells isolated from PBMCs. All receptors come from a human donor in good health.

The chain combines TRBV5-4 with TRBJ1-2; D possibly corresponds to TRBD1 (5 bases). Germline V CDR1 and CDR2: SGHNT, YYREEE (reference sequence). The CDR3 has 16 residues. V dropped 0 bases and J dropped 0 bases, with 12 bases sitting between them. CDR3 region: CASSLGGETANYGYTF. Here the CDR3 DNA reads TGTGCCAGCAGCTTGGGTGGAGAGACAGCTAACTATGGCTACACCTTC.

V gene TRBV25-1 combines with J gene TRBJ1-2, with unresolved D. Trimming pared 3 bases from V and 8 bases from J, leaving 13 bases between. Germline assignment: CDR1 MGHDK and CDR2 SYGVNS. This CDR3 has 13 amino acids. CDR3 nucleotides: TGTGCCAGCAGTGACCATGGTTTGGGCGGCTACACCTTC. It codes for CASSDHGLGGYTF.

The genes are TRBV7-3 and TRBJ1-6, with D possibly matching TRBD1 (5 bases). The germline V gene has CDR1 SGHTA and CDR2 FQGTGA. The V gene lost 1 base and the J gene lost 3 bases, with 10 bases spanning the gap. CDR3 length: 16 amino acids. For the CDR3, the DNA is TGTGCCAGCAGCTTAAGGGGGGGGGACTATAATTCACCCCTCCACTTT. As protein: CASSLRGGDYNSPLHF.

CDR3 bases: TGTGCCAGCAGTGGCCGACAGGGGGCGGACTATGGCTACACCTTC. Residues: CASSGRQGADYGYTF. The chain has TRBV25-1 and TRBJ1-2, with 10 bases aligning to TRBD1. Germline lookup yields CDR1 MGHDK and CDR2 SYGVNS. V dropped 4 bases and J dropped 3; count of bases not matched to a gene: 5. There are 15 residues in the CDR3.

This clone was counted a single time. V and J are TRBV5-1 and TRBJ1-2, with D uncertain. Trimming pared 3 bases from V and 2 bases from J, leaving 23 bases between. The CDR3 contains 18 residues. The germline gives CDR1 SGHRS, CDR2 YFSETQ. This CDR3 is CASSYRSLTDTRNYGYTF. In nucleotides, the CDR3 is TGCGCCAGCAGCTACCGCAGCCTCACAGACACTCGGAACTATGGCTACACCTTC.

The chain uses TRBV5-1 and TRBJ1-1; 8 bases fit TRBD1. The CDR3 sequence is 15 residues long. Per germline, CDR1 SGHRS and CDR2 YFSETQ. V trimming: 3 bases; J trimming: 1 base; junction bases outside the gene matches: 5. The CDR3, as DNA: TGCGCCAGCAGCTGGACAGGGTGGGGGAACACTGAAGCTTTCTTT. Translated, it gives CASSWTGWGNTEAFF.

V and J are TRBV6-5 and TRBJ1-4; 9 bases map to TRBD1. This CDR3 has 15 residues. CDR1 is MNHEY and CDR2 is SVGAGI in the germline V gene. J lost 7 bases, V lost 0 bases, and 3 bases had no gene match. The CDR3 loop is CASSYSGTGSEKLFF. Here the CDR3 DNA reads TGTGCCAGCAGTTACTCCGGGACAGGGAGTGAAAAACTGTTTTTT.

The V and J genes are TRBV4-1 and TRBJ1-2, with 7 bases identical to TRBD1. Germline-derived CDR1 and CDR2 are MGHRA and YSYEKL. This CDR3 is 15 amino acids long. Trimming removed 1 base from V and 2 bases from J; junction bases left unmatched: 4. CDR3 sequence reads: CASSQVPRGNYGYTF. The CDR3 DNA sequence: TGCGCCAGCAGCCAAGTCCCCAGGGGGAACTATGGCTACACCTTC.

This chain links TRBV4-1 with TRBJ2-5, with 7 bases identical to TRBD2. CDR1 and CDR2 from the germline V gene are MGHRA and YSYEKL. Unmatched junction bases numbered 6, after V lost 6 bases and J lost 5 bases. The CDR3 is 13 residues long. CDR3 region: CASSRGRPETQYF. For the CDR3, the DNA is TGCGCCAGCAGTCGCGGGAGACCGGAGACCCAGTACTTC.

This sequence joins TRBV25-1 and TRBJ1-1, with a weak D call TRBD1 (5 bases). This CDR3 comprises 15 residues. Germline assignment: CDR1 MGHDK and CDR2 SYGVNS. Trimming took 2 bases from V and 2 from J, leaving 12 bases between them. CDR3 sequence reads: CASSEGGTPNTEAFF. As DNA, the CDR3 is TGTGCCAGCAGTGAAGGGGGGACCCCAAACACTGAAGCTTTCTTT.

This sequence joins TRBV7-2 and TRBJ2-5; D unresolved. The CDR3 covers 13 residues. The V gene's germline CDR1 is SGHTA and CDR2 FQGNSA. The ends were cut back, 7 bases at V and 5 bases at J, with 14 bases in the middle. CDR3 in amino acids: CASTRSVSETQYF. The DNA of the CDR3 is TGTGCCAGCACCCGCTCGGTGTCCGAGACCCAGTACTTC.

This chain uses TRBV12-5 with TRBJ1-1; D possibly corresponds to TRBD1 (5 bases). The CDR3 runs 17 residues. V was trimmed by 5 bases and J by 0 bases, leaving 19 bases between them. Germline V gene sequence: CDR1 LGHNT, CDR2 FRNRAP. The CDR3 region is CASGPTVVTALNTEAFF. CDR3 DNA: TGTGCTAGTGGTCCCACGGTGGTGACAGCTTTGAACACTGAAGCTTTCTTT.

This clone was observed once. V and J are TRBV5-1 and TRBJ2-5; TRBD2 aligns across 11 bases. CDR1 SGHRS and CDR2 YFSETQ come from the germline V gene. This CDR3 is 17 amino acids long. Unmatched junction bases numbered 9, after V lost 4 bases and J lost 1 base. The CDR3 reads CASSRPPGLAAQETQYF. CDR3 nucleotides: TGCGCCAGCAGCCGACCCCCGGGACTAGCGGCCCAAGAGACCCAGTACTTC.

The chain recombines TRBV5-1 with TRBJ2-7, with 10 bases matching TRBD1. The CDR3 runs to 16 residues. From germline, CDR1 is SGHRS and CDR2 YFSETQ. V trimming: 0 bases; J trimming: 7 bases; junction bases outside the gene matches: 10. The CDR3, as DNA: TGCGCCAGCAGCTTGGAGCCGGGGACAGGGGTCGGAGAGCAGTACTTC. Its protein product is CASSLEPGTGVGEQYF.

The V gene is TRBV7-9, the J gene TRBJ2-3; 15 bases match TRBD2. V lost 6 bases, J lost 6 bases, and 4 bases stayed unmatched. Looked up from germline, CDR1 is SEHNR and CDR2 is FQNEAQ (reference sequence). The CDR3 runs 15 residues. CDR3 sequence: CASSRTSGRGDTQYF. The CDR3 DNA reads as TGTGCCAGCAGTCGGACTAGCGGGAGGGGCGATACGCAGTATTTT.

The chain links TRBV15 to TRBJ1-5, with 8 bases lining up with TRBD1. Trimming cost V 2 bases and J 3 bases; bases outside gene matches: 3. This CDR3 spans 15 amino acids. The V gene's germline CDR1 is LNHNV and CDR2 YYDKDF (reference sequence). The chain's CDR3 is CATSRQGAFNQPQHF. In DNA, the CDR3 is TGTGCCACCAGCAGACAGGGGGCGTTCAATCAGCCCCAGCATTTT.

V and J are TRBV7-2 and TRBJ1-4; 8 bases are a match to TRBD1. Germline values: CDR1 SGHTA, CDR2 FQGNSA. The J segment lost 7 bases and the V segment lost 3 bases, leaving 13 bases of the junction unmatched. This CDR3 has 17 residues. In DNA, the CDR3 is TGTGCCAGCAGCTTGGTCTTACAGGGGGGGCAGGGTGAAAAACTGTTTTTT. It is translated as CASSLVLQGGQGEKLFF.

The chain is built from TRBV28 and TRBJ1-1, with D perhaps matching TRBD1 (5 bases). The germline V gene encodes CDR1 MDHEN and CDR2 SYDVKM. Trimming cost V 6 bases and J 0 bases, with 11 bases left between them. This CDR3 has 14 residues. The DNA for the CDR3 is TGTGCCAGCAGATCGGGGGGGATGAACACTGAAGCTTTCTTT. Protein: CASRSGGMNTEAFF.